The present T cell receptor beta chain was sequenced within a study of T-cell reconstitution after alpha-beta-depleted transplantation in children. Unique molecular identifiers were incorporated into the prepared TCRbeta library. TCRdb redid the calling of the PCR reads with MiXCR, one entry per CDR3 protein. The table lists roughly 100,000 distinct CDR3 sequences, around 5.9% of them singletons. At least ten counts were recorded for this clonotype. The CDR3 loop spans 15 amino acids. Germline V gene lookup returns CDR1 PRHDT and CDR2 FYEKMQ (reference sequence). V lost 1 base, J lost 3 bases, and 5 bases stayed unmatched.

The sequencing used PBMCs, mostly from graft donor cells, collected 60 days after TCRalphabeta/CD19-depleted stem cell transplant. The chain has TRBV13 and TRBJ2-7; TRBD1 agrees at 8 bases. The sequence was obtained from a female patient aged 2 to 10 who had a stem cell transplant for Fanconi anemia, so the T cells may come from the graft donor. The CDR3 region is CASSLVRQGNYEQYF. CDR3 DNA sequence: TGTGCCAGCAGCTTAGTGCGACAGGGGAACTACGAGCAGTACTTC.